A selection of T cell receptor beta chains follows, all from one sample in a study of blood T cell repertoires in COVID-19. Only in-frame clones appear in the TCRdb table, and some are missing; sequencing was by immunoSEQ multiplex PCR. The sample consists of about 70,000 clones, approximately 90% of them appearing once. Material for sequencing was peripheral blood. These receptors were taken from a human donor in a cohort sampled during active COVID-19. The CDR3 runs from the conserved cysteine through the conserved F or W. A D gene is named only where the DNA matches it firmly. The size of a clone is reported for some rows only, either as once, few or many, or as a class for expanded clones.

v_call,clone_size,d_call,j_call,cdr3_nt,cdr3_aa
TRBV9,few,NA,TRBJ1-5,TGTGCCAGCAGCGGACAGTATAGCAATCAGCCCCAGCATTTT,CASSGQYSNQPQHF
TRBV6-5,NA,NA,TRBJ2-5,TGTGCCAGCAGTTACTCTGGCCAGTCGGAGACCCAGTACTTC,CASSYSGQSETQYF
TRBV5-1,NA,TRBD1,TRBJ2-3,TGCGCCAGCAGCTTGGCCGGGTTGACAGGGGATGCAGATACGCAGTATTTT,CASSLAGLTGDADTQYF
TRBV9,NA,TRBD2,TRBJ2-3,TGTGCCAGCAGTAGGGGACTAGCGGGAGAAGGAGATACGCAGTATTTT,CASSRGLAGEGDTQYF
TRBV10-2,NA,NA,TRBJ1-2,TGCGCCAGCAGTGATTGGGGAGGGAACTATGGCTACACCTTC,CASSDWGGNYGYTF
TRBV27,NA,TRBD1,TRBJ1-6,TGTGCCAGCAGTCCAGGACAGGTTTACTATAATTCACCCCTCCACTTT,CASSPGQVYYNSPLHF
TRBV24-1,NA,NA,TRBJ2-1,TGTGCCACCAGTGATTTCGGGCCAGGAGGGTCCTACAATGAGCAGTTCTTC,CATSDFGPGGSYNEQFF
TRBV7-2,NA,TRBD2,TRBJ2-2,TGTGCCAGCAGCTTAGTACCTAGCGGGAGTGGTGGGGAGCTGTTTTTT,CASSLVPSGSGGELFF
TRBV19,once,NA,TRBJ2-3,TGTGCCAGTACCCTGACTAGTACAGATACGCAGTATTTT,CASTLTSTDTQYF
TRBV27,NA,TRBD2,TRBJ2-5,TGTGCCAGCCGATTAGCGGGAGCAGAGACCCAGTACTTC,CASRLAGAETQYF
TRBV5-6,NA,TRBD1,TRBJ1-2,TGTGCCAGCAGCCCGTGGACAGGGGCATATGGCTACACCTTC,CASSPWTGAYGYTF
TRBV19,NA,NA,TRBJ2-1,TGTGCCAGTAGTCTAGACAGGGATAGCGGGACTTCCTACAATGAGCAGTTCTTC,CASSLDRDSGTSYNEQFF
TRBV5-4,few,NA,TRBJ1-3,TGTGCCAGCAGCTTCGGATGGGGGGGCCGCTCTGGAAACACCATATATTTT,CASSFGWGGRSGNTIYF
TRBV30,NA,TRBD1,TRBJ1-5,TGTGCCTGGAGTTATAAACTTACAGGGGGCCCCTATAGCAATCAGCCCCAGCATTTT,CAWSYKLTGGPYSNQPQHF
TRBV2,NA,NA,TRBJ1-2,TGTGCCAGCAGAGTGACATATAACTATGGCTACACCTTC,CASRVTYNYGYTF
TRBV30,NA,NA,TRBJ1-2,TGTGCCTGGAGTGTCGGCCGAACGAGGGGCTACACCTTC,CAWSVGRTRGYTF
TRBV7-3,once,NA,TRBJ2-1,TGTGCCAGCAGCTCCAAGCGGGCCAATGAGCAGTTCTTC,CASSSKRANEQFF
TRBV5-1,NA,NA,TRBJ2-5,TGCGCCAGCAGCTCGAGACAGGAAGAGACCCAGTACTTC,CASSSRQEETQYF
TRBV19,NA,TRBD1,TRBJ1-1,TGTGCCACCTTTCCCACAGGGGGCCGTCTGAACACTGAAGCTTTCTTT,CATFPTGGRLNTEAFF
TRBV7-3,NA,TRBD2,TRBJ2-1,TGTGCCAGCAGCTTAAGAAGCGGGAGCGGGAGTGATGAGCAGTTCTTC,CASSLRSGSGSDEQFF
TRBV3-1/TRBV3-2,NA,TRBD2,TRBJ2-3,TGTGCCAGCAGCCAAGGACTAGCTGGTCATACGCAGTATTTT,CASSQGLAGHTQYF
TRBV3-1/TRBV3-2,few,NA,TRBJ1-2,TGTGCCAGCAGCCAATCCGACCCCGGGGTCTATGGCTACACCTTC,CASSQSDPGVYGYTF
TRBV10-2,NA,NA,TRBJ1-5,TGCGCCAGCAGTGAGATTCGTGCAGGGGATGTGGTACGGAATCAGCCCCAGCATTTT,CASSEIRAGDVVRNQPQHF
TRBV6-1,once,NA,TRBJ1-5,TGTGCCAGCAGTGAAGTCGCAGGGATAAGCAATCAGCCCCAGCATTTT,CASSEVAGISNQPQHF
TRBV5-1,NA,NA,TRBJ2-3,TGCGCCAGCAGCTTGGCCAGCGCCTCTAGCACAGATACGCAGTATTTT,CASSLASASSTDTQYF
TRBV11-2,NA,NA,TRBJ1-2,TGTGCCAGCAGCAGACCGACAGGTGGCTACACCTTC,CASSRPTGGYTF
TRBV5-1,NA,NA,TRBJ1-2,TGCGCCAGCAGCTTGGTTTGGGGGGACTATGGCTACACCTTC,CASSLVWGDYGYTF
TRBV3-1/TRBV3-2,NA,TRBD1,TRBJ2-7,TGTGCCAGCAGCCAAGCTGGCGGGACAGGGGCCCACGAGCAGTACTTC,CASSQAGGTGAHEQYF
TRBV19,NA,TRBD2,TRBJ2-5,TGTGCCAGTAGTATTTGGGGGGAGGGCCAAGAGACCCAGTACTTC,CASSIWGEGQETQYF
TRBV10-3,NA,NA,TRBJ1-3,TGTGCCATCAGTGAGTCCGCCGGGAGGGCTGGATCGACCATATATTTT,CAISESAGRAGSTIYF
TRBV6-6,once,NA,TRBJ2-3,TGTGCCAGCAGCCTAGGAAATACGCAGTATTTT,CASSLGNTQYF
TRBV5-1,NA,TRBD2,TRBJ2-1,TGCGCCAGCAGCGCGGTAGCGGGAGGGAACGAGCAGTTCTTC,CASSAVAGGNEQFF
TRBV5-1,once,TRBD2,TRBJ2-5,TGCGCCAGCAGCTCGGATGCTAGCGGGAGGGCCCAAGAGACCCAGTACTTC,CASSSDASGRAQETQYF
TRBV11-2,NA,TRBD1,TRBJ1-2,TGTGCCAGCAGCCCCCCCGGACAGGGGACTAACTATGGCTACACCTTC,CASSPPGQGTNYGYTF
TRBV2,few,NA,TRBJ2-5,TGTGCCAGCAGGAAGGGGGAACTCGGAGCCCAAGAGACCCAGTACTTC,CASRKGELGAQETQYF
TRBV7-3,NA,TRBD1,TRBJ2-5,TGTGCCAGCAGCTTAACCGGGACAGGGGGCTGGGAGACCCAGTACTTC,CASSLTGTGGWETQYF
TRBV5-1,NA,TRBD1,TRBJ2-7,TGCGCCAGCAGCTTGACAGATCCGGGACAGGGGGTAGACGAGCAGTACTTC,CASSLTDPGQGVDEQYF
TRBV5-4,NA,NA,TRBJ1-4,TGTGCCAGCAGCCCGGGCGGGGGGGAGGTAAATGAAAAACTGTTTTTT,CASSPGGGEVNEKLFF
TRBV10-3,NA,TRBD2,TRBJ2-2,TGTGCCATCAGTGAGACTAGCGACACCGGGGAGCTGTTTTTT,CAISETSDTGELFF
TRBV6-5,NA,TRBD1,TRBJ1-5,TGTGCCAGCAGCGGAACAGGGGACGGCAATCAGCCCCAGCATTTT,CASSGTGDGNQPQHF
TRBV3-1/TRBV3-2,NA,NA,TRBJ1-1,TGTGCCAGCAGACATACAGAGCTCTCTGAAGCTTTCTTT,CASRHTELSEAFF
TRBV6-1,NA,TRBD1,TRBJ1-5,TGTGCCAGCAGTGATGGACAGGGAGGGCCCCAGCATTTT,CASSDGQGGPQHF
TRBV20-1,once,NA,TRBJ2-1,TGCAGTGCTAGTAGCCTAGCTACGAATGAGCAGTTCTTC,CSASSLATNEQFF
TRBV28,medium-sized,NA,TRBJ2-7,TGTGCCAGCAGTTTGGTTACAGGTGGAGACTACGAGCAGTACTTC,CASSLVTGGDYEQYF
TRBV19,once,NA,TRBJ1-1,TGTGCCAGTACCGATTCCCCCCGGGGGACGAACACTGAAGCTTTCTTT,CASTDSPRGTNTEAFF
TRBV10-3,NA,TRBD1,TRBJ2-2,TGTGCCCATCAGGGGGCTCGTAACACCGGGGAGCTGTTTTTT,CAHQGARNTGELFF